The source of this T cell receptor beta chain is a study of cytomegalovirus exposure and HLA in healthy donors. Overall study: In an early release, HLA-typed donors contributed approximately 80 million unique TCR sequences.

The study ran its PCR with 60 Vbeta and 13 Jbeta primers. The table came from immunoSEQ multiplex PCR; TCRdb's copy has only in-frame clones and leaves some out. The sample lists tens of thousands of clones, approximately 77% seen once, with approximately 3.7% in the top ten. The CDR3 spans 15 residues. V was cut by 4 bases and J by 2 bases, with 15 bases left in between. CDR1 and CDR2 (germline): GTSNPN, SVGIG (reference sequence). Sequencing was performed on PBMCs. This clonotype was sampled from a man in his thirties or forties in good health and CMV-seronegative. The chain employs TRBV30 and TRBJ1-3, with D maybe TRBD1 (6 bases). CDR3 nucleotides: TGTGCCTGGATTCAGCAGGGGTCAACTGGAAACACCATATATTTT. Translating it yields CAWIQQGSTGNTIYF. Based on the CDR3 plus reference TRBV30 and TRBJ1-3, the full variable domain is SQTIHQWPATLVQPVGSPLSLECTVEGTSNPNLYWYRQAAGRGLQLLFYSVGIGQISSEVPQNLSASRPQDRQFILSSKKLLLSDSGFYLCAWIQQGSTGNTIYFGEGSWLTVV.